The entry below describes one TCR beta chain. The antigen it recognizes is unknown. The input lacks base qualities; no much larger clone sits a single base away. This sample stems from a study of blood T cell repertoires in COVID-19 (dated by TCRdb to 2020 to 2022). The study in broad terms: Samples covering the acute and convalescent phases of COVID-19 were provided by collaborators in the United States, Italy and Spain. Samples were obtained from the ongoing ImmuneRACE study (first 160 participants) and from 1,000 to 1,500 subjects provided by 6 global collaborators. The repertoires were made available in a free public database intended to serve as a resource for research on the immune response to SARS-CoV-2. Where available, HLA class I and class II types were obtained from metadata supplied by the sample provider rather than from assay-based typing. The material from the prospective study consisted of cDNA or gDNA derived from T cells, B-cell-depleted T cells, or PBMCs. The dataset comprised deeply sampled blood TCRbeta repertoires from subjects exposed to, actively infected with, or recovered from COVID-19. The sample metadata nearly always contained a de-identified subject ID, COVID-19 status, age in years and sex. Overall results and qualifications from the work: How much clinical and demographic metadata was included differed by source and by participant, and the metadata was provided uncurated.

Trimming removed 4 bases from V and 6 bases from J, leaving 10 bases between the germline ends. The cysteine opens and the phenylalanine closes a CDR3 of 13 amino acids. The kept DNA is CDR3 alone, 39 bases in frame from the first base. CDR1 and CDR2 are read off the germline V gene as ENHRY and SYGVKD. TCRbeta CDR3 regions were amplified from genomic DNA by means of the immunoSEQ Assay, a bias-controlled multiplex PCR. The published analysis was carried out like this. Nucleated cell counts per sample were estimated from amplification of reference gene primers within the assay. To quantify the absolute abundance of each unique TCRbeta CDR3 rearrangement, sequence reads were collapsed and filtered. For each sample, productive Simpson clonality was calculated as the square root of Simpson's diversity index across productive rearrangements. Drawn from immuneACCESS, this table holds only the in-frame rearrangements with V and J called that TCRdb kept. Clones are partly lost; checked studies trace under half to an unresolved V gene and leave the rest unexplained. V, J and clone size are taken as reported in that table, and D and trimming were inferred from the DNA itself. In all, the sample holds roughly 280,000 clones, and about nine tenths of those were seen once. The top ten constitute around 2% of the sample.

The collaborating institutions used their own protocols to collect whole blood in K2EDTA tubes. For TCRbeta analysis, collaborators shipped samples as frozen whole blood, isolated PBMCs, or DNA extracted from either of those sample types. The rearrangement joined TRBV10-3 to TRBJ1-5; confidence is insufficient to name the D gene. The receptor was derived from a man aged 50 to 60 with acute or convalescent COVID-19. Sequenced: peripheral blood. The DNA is TGTGCCATCAGTGGGGCGCCTGGTCAGCCCCAGCATTTT. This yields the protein CAISGAPGQPQHF.